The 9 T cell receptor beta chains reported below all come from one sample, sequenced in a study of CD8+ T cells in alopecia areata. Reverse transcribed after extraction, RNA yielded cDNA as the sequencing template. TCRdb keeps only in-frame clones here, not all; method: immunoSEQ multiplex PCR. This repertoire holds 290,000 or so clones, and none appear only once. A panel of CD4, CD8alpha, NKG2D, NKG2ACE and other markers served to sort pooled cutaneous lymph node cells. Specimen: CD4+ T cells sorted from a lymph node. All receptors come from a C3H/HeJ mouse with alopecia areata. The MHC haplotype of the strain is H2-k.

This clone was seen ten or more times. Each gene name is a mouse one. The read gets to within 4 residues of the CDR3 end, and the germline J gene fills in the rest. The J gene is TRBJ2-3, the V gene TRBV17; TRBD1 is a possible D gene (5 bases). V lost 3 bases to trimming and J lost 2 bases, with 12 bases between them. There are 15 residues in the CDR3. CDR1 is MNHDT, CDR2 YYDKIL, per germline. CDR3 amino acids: CASSRGRDAAETLYF. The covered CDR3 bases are TGTGCTAGCAGTAGGGGCAGGGATGCTGCAGAA. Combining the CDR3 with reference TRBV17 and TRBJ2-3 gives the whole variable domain DTTVKQNPRYKLARVGKPVNLICSQTMNHDTMYWYQKKPNQAPKLLLFYYDKILNREADTFEKFQSSRPNNSFCSLYIGSAGLEYSAMYLCASSRGRDAAETLYFGSGTRLTVL.

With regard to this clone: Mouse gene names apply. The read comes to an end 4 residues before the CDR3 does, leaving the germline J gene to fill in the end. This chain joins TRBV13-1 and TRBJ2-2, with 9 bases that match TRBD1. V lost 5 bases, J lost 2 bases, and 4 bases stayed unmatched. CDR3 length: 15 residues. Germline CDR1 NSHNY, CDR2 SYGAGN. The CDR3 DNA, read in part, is TGTGCCAGCAGCTCCGGGACAGGGAACACCGGG. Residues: CASSSGTGNTG. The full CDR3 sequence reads CASSSGTGNTGQLYF.

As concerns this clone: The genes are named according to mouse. The covered CDR3 bases are TGCACCTGCAGTCAGGGACTGCCTAACTATGCT. Protein sequence: CTCSQGLPNYA. The whole CDR3 sequence is CTCSQGLPNYAEQFF. The chain is built from TRBV1 and TRBJ2-1; 7 positions agree with TRBD2. With the read ending 4 residues before the CDR3 end, the germline J gene is used to fill in that end. Germline-derived CDR1 and CDR2 are NSQYPW and LRSPGD (reference sequence). The ends lost 5 bases at V and 0 bases at J; junction bases unmatched: 4. The length of the CDR3 is 15 residues.

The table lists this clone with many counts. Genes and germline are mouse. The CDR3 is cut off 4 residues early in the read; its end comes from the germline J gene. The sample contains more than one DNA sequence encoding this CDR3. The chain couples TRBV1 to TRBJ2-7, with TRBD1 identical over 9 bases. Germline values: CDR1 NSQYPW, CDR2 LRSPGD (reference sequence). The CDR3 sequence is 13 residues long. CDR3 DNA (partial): TGCACCTGCAGTGAGACAGGGGGGTAT. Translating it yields CTCSETGGY. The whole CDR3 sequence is CTCSETGGYEQYF.

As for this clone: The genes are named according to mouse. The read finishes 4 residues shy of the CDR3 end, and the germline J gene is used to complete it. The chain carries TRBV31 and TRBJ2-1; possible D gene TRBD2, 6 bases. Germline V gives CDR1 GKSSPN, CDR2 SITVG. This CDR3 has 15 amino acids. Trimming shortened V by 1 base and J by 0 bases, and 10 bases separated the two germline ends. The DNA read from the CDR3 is TGTGCCTGGAGTCCTGGGGTTCTTAACTATGCT. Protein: CAWSPGVLNYA. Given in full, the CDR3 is CAWSPGVLNYAEQFF. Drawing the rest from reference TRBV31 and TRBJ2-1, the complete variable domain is AQTIHQWPVAEIKAVGSPLSLGCTIKGKSSPNLYWYWQATGGTLQQLFYSITVGQVESVVQLNLSASRPKDDQFILSTEKLLLSHSGFYLCAWSPGVLNYAEQFFGPGTRLTVL.

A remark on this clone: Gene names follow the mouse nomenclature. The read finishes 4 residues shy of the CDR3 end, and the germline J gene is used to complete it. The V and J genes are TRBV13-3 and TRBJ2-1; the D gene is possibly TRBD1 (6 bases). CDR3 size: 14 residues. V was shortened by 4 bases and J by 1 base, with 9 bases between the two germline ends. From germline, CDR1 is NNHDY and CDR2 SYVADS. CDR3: CASSMDRNYAEQFF. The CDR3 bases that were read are TGTGCCAGCAGTATGGACAGAAACTATGCT.

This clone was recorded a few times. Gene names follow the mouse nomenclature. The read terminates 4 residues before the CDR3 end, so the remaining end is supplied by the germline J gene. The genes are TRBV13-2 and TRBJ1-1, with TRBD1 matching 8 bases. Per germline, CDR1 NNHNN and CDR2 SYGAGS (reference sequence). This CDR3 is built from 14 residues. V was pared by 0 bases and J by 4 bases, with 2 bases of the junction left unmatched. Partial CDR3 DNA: TGTGCCAGCGGTGATGCGGGACAGGTCACA. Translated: CASGDAGQVT. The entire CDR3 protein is CASGDAGQVTEVFF.

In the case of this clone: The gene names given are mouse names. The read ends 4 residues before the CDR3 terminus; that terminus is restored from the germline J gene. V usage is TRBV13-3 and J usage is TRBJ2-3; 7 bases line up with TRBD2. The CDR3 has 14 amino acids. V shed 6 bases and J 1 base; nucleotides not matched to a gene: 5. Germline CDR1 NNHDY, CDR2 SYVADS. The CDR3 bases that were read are TGTGCCAGCACCAGACTGGGAGGTGCAGAA. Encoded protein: CASTRLGGAE. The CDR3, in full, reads CASTRLGGAETLYF.

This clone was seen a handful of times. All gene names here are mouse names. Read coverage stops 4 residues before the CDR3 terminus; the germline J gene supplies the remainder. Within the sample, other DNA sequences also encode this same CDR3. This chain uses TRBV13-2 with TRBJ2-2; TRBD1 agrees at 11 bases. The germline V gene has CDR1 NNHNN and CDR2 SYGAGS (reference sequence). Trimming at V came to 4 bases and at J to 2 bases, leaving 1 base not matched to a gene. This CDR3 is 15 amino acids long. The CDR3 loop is CASGRDRGNTGQLYF. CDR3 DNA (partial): TGTGCCAGCGGTCGGGACAGGGGGAACACCGGG.